This T cell receptor beta chain came from a study of response to subunit inactivated influenza vaccine (dated by TCRdb to the late 2010s). Turning to the overall study: To follow how T cells responded to a trivalent subunit inactivated influenza vaccine, the researchers relied on deep quantitative profiling of the T cell receptor repertoire. The study at large found these results: The authors proposed that each seasonal influenza vaccination may bring in only a limited number of new T cells.

Germline trimming: 6 bases from V, 6 bases from J; junction bases outside gene matches: 2. Spanning cysteine to phenylalanine, the CDR3 consists of 14 amino acids. Solely the CDR3 DNA is kept, with 42 bases framed from the first base. Library construction relied on RT-PCR. The sequencer was an Illumina HiSeq 2500. TCRdb reprocessing: public reads trimmed at Q25 with fastp, clones called with MiXCR, in-frame beta chains kept. All rows with the same CDR3 protein become a single entry with the most common DNA and genes. This sample is represented by 700,000 to 900,000 distinct CDR3 sequences; 21% of them were singletons. The top ten constitute roughly 10% of the sample. This clonotype has ten or more counts. Its antigen is currently not known. Per-base quality was not reported, and no clone a single base away is much larger than it.

Recombination linked TRBV12-3 or TRBV12-4 to TRBJ2-2, and TRBD2 matches 12 of the central bases. The input for sequencing was PBMCs from blood, taken about 5 days after vaccination. This receptor was taken from a man in his forties or fifties who received an inactivated influenza vaccine. Donor details come from another sample of the same person, matched by shared clones. The CDR3 protein is CASSLAGGPGELFF. The DNA sequence is TGTGCCAGCAGCCTAGCGGGGGGGCCCGGGGAGCTGTTTTTT.